The 3 T cell receptor beta chains listed next were all sequenced from one sample in a study of T cell responses to AZD1222 COVID-19 vaccine. Sequencing used immunoSEQ multiplex PCR; TCRdb keeps in-frame clones, though not all of them. The sample lists fewer than 70,000 clones, about three quarters occurring once. Here the sequenced sample was peripheral blood, taken 28 days after the second AZD1222 dose. These receptors all stem from an adult who received the AZD1222 COVID-19 vaccine.

The chain carries TRBV7-9 and TRBJ1-1, with D hard to call. CDR1 is SEHNR, CDR2 FQNEAQ, per germline (reference sequence). The CDR3 covers 15 residues. The V end lost 5 bases, the J end lost 1 base, and 14 bases lay between the germline ends. The CDR3 DNA reads as TGTGCCAGCAGCCCCTCTCTGGGGAAGAACACTGAAGCTTTCTTT. This encodes CASSPSLGKNTEAFF.

This sequence joins TRBV11-3 and TRBJ1-3, with TRBD1 as a possible D gene (6 bases). V shed 5 bases and J shed 4 bases, with 9 bases lying between them. CDR3 length: 13 amino acids. Germline CDR1 is SGHNT and CDR2 is YENEEA. For the CDR3, the DNA is TGTGCCAGCAGCATCGGACAGGGAAACACCATATATTTT. Translated: CASSIGQGNTIYF.

This clone was recorded a few times. The genes are TRBV28 and TRBJ2-7, with 9 bases identical to TRBD1. Per germline, CDR1 MDHEN and CDR2 SYDVKM. The V gene end was trimmed by 5 bases and the J gene end by 6 bases; junction bases not matched to a gene: 8. CDR3 size: 14 residues. CDR3 sequence reads: CASSPWTGVGEQYF. CDR3 nucleotides: TGTGCCAGCAGTCCTTGGACAGGGGTTGGCGAGCAGTACTTC.